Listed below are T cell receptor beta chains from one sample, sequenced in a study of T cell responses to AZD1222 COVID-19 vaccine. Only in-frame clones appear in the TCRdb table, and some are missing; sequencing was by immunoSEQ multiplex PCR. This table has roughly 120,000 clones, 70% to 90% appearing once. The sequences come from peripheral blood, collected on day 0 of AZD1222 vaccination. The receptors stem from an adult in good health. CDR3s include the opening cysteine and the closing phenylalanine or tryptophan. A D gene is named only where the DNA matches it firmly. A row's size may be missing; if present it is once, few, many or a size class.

CASSPGTSGLYEQYF	TGCGCCAGCAGCCCAGGGACTAGCGGACTCTACGAGCAGTACTTC	TRBD2	-	TRBV5-1	TRBJ2-7
CASRAKDRGDGYTF	TGTGCCAGCAGGGCAAAAGACAGGGGGGATGGCTACACCTTC	TRBD1	-	TRBV27	TRBJ1-2
CASSQAGTGDNEQFF	TGTGCCAGCAGCCAAGCCGGGACCGGGGACAATGAGCAGTTCTTC	-	-	TRBV3-1/TRBV3-2	TRBJ2-1
CASSQRVNEKLFF	TGTGCCAGCTCCCAAAGGGTGAACGAAAAACTGTTTTTT	-	-	TRBV18	TRBJ1-4
CAWSVNRPEKLFF	TGTGCCTGGAGTGTAAACAGACCTGAAAAACTGTTTTTT	-	-	TRBV30	TRBJ1-4
CASRGTSGGAYNEQFF	TGCGCCAGCCGCGGGACTAGCGGGGGGGCCTACAATGAGCAGTTCTTC	TRBD2	-	TRBV5-1	TRBJ2-1
CASSPRRLLSGGTYEQYF	TGTGCCAGCAGCCCAAGACGACTGTTATCTGGGGGTACCTACGAGCAGTACTTC	-	-	TRBV5-4	TRBJ2-7
CASKDNLNTEAFF	TGTGCCAGTAAAGATAACCTGAACACTGAAGCTTTCTTT	-	once	TRBV19	TRBJ1-1
CASSQDTNYGYTF	TGTGCCAGCTCTCAGGACACCAACTATGGCTACACCTTC	-	-	TRBV18	TRBJ1-2
CASSSFGDYGYTF	TGCGCCAGCAGCTCCTTCGGGGACTATGGCTACACCTTC	-	-	TRBV5-1	TRBJ1-2
CAWRKPPPLAGGDEQFF	TGTGCCTGGAGAAAGCCGCCCCCTTTAGCGGGAGGAGATGAGCAGTTCTTC	TRBD2	-	TRBV30	TRBJ2-1
CASSLYHGGGGQPQHF	TGTGCCAGCAGCTTGTACCACGGAGGAGGGGGTCAGCCCCAGCATTTT	-	-	TRBV5-6	TRBJ1-5
CAVRGQGNTGELFF	TGCGCCGTCCGAGGGCAGGGGAACACCGGGGAGCTGTTTTTT	-	-	TRBV5-1	TRBJ2-2
CSASQDVDGYGYTF	TGCAGTGCTAGTCAAGACGTGGACGGCTATGGCTACACCTTC	-	-	TRBV20-1	TRBJ1-2
CASSFTGTENTEAFF	TGTGCCAGCAGTTTCACCGGGACAGAGAACACTGAAGCTTTCTTT	TRBD1	-	TRBV27	TRBJ1-1
CATSDFGTGRDEKLFF	TGTGCCACCAGTGATTTTGGGACAGGACGGGATGAAAAACTGTTTTTT	TRBD1	-	TRBV24-1	TRBJ1-4
CASSLDKDYEQYF	TGTGCCAGCAGCTTAGACAAAGACTACGAGCAGTACTTC	-	-	TRBV5-4	TRBJ2-7
CASSPRDRGHLGYTF	TGTGCCAGCAGCCCGAGGGACAGGGGGCATCTGGGCTACACCTTC	TRBD1	-	TRBV3-1/TRBV3-2	TRBJ1-2
CASSRTANTGELFF	TGTGCCAGCAGCCGGACTGCGAACACCGGGGAGCTGTTTTTT	-	few	TRBV3-1/TRBV3-2	TRBJ2-2
CATSLDTLTGELFF	TGTGCCACCAGTCTAGACACCCTTACCGGGGAGCTGTTTTTT	-	-	TRBV24-1	TRBJ2-2
CASSLGLVGTDTQYF	TGCGCCAGCAGCTTGGGGCTTGTTGGAACAGATACGCAGTATTTT	-	-	TRBV5-1	TRBJ2-3
CAWKLAGNQPQHF	TGTGCCTGGAAATTGGCAGGAAATCAGCCCCAGCATTTT	-	-	TRBV30	TRBJ1-5
CASSRDRESYNEQFF	TGTGCCAGCAGCCGCGACAGGGAATCCTACAATGAGCAGTTCTTC	TRBD1	few	TRBV7-8	TRBJ2-1
CASSSSAGQGADTQYF	TGTGCCAGCAGCTCATCCGCGGGACAGGGGGCAGATACGCAGTATTTT	TRBD1	-	TRBV9	TRBJ2-3
CAGGNSNEQFF	TGTGCCGGGGGAAACAGCAATGAGCAGTTCTTC	-	few	TRBV19	TRBJ2-1
CASSQVAGAYQPQHF	TGCGCCAGCAGCCAAGTGGCAGGGGCTTATCAGCCCCAGCATTTT	-	-	TRBV4-3	TRBJ1-5
CASSVLGYNQPQHF	TGCGCCAGTTCTGTGTTGGGGTACAATCAGCCCCAGCATTTT	-	-	TRBV5-1	TRBJ1-5
CASSVNSKETQYF	TGTGCCAGCAGCGTAAACTCTAAAGAGACCCAGTACTTC	-	-	TRBV9	TRBJ2-5
CASSPRTSGADTF	TGCGCCAGCAGCCCCAGAACTTCAGGAGCCGACACCTTC	-	-	TRBV5-1	TRBJ1-2
CASSLSWKETQYF	TGTGCCAGCAGCTTATCGTGGAAGGAGACCCAGTACTTC	-	-	TRBV11-3	TRBJ2-5
CASSSRQGLTGELFF	TGCGCCAGCAGCTCGCGACAGGGGCTGACCGGGGAGCTGTTTTTT	TRBD1	few	TRBV5-1	TRBJ2-2
CASSEPLRGRNYGYTF	TGTGCCAGCAGCGAACCCCTCAGGGGTCGTAACTATGGCTACACCTTC	-	-	TRBV6-1	TRBJ1-2
CASGPGREVYGYTF	TGCGCCAGCGGTCCAGGGAGAGAGGTCTATGGCTACACCTTC	-	once	TRBV4-3	TRBJ1-2
CASSLEFSKGDEQFF	TGTGCCAGCAGCTTAGAGTTTAGTAAGGGGGATGAGCAGTTCTTC	-	-	TRBV7-9	TRBJ2-1
CASSWVVAFF	TGTGCCAGCAGTTGGGTGGTGGCTTTCTTT	-	-	TRBV12-3/TRBV12-4	TRBJ1-1
CATSDFANQPQHF	TGTGCCACCAGTGATTTCGCAAATCAGCCCCAGCATTTT	-	-	TRBV24-1	TRBJ1-5
CASSQVGGNTIYF	TGTGCCAGCAGCCAAGTGGGGGGAAACACCATATATTTT	-	few	TRBV3-1/TRBV3-2	TRBJ1-3
CASSRAGGSEAFF	TGTGCCAGCAGCCGTGCCGGGGGGTCTGAAGCTTTCTTT	-	-	TRBV3-1/TRBV3-2	TRBJ1-1
CASSLSGSGRTDEQFF	TGTGCCAGCAGCTTAAGTGGGAGCGGGAGGACCGATGAGCAGTTCTTC	TRBD2	-	TRBV11-2	TRBJ2-1
CASSLEGQGAYEQYF	TGTGCCAGCAGCTTAGAGGGACAGGGGGCCTACGAGCAGTACTTC	TRBD1	-	TRBV7-6	TRBJ2-7
CAWSPGALPLGNTEAFF	TGTGCCTGGAGTCCGGGAGCTTTGCCCCTTGGGAACACTGAAGCTTTCTTT	-	once	TRBV30	TRBJ1-1
CATRRDSRYGYTF	TGTGCCACCCGTAGGGACAGCCGTTATGGCTACACCTTC	TRBD1	-	TRBV6-6	TRBJ1-2
CASSRTEHNTEAFF	TGTGCCAGCTCAAGGACAGAGCATAACACTGAAGCTTTCTTT	-	once	TRBV18	TRBJ1-1
CASSLGRPNQPQHF	TGTGCCAGCAGCTTAGGGCGTCCCAATCAGCCCCAGCATTTT	-	-	TRBV7-9	TRBJ1-5
CASSSTSGSSGVEQYF	TGCGCCAGCAGCTCAACTAGCGGGAGCTCGGGGGTCGAGCAGTACTTC	TRBD2	-	TRBV5-1	TRBJ2-7